One and the same sample provided the 32 T cell receptor beta chains below, sequenced in a study of technical replicates of blood from a few donors. Generated by immunoSEQ multiplex PCR, the TCRdb table keeps only in-frame clones and is missing some. The repertoire holds about 93,000 clones, with nearly 97% as singletons. The sample was T cells isolated from PBMCs. Receptors originate from a human donor in good health.

The chain employs TRBV9 and TRBJ1-1; no clear D. The CDR3 runs 15 residues. Germline lookup yields CDR1 SGDLS and CDR2 YYNGEE. Trimming stripped 1 base from V and 4 bases from J, with 14 bases between. DNA of the CDR3: TGTGCCAGCAGCGTACTGTCCGGGTTGGTCACTGAAGCTTTCTTT. Amino acids: CASSVLSGLVTEAFF.

This clone was detected only once. The rearrangement links TRBV4-2 to TRBJ2-5; D uncertain. This CDR3 has 15 amino acids. Trimming removed 4 bases from V and 2 bases from J, with 14 bases in between. Germline assignment: CDR1 LGHNA and CDR2 YNFKEQ. CDR3: CASSPLNARQETQYF. CDR3 in DNA: TGTGCCAGCAGCCCCTTAAACGCCAGACAAGAGACCCAGTACTTC.

V is TRBV27 and J is TRBJ1-1, with TRBD1 as a possible D gene (5 bases). Germline CDR1 reads MNHEY; CDR2 reads SMNVEV (reference sequence). The V end lost 3 bases, the J end lost 1 base, and 15 bases lay between the germline ends. The CDR3 is made up of 16 amino acids. The CDR3 is CASSLWGGVGNTEAFF. The CDR3 region has the DNA TGTGCCAGCAGTTTGTGGGGCGGGGTGGGGAACACTGAAGCTTTCTTT.

Written as DNA, the CDR3 is TGTGCCAGCAGTGGAGCAGACAGCTTGAACACTGAAGCTTTCTTT. Its protein product is CASSGADSLNTEAFF. This sequence joins TRBV6-1 and TRBJ1-1; a weak D match, TRBD1 (5 bases). V dropped 4 bases and J dropped 0 bases, with 12 bases sitting between them. The germline gives CDR1 MNHNS, CDR2 SASEGT. The CDR3 sequence is 15 residues long.

V and J are TRBV30 and TRBJ1-2; no reliable D call. CDR3 length: 13 residues. The germline V gene encodes CDR1 GTSNPN and CDR2 SVGIG (reference sequence). V was pared by 4 bases and J by 8 bases, with 17 bases between. In DNA form, the CDR3 reads TGTGCCTGGATAGGAGACTCCAGTGGCGGCTACACCTTC. Translated, it gives CAWIGDSSGGYTF.

The chain has TRBV29-1 and TRBJ2-2, with D possibly TRBD2 on 6 matching bases. The germline V gene has CDR1 SQVTM and CDR2 ANQGSEA. The CDR3 spans 15 residues. Trimming cost V 3 bases and J 0 bases, with 11 bases left between them. The CDR3, as DNA: TGCAGCGTTGACGGAGGGGAGCCGAACACCGGGGAGCTGTTTTTT. Its translation: CSVDGGEPNTGELFF.

This sequence joins TRBV25-1 and TRBJ1-1; TRBD1 is a possible D gene (6 bases). Trimming shortened V by 6 bases and J by 8 bases, and 16 bases separated the two germline ends. Per the germline V gene, CDR1 is MGHDK and CDR2 is SYGVNS. The CDR3 sequence is 13 residues long. The chain's CDR3 is CASRRQRTAEAFF. The DNA for the CDR3 is TGTGCCAGCAGACGACAAAGGACAGCAGAAGCTTTCTTT.

This clone occurred once. The rearrangement joins TRBV11-3 to TRBJ2-3; 10 bases align to TRBD2. Germline V gene data show CDR1 as SGHNT and CDR2 as YENEEA. V lost 5 bases and J lost 7; bases outside the gene matches: 6. This CDR3 is 14 amino acids long. CDR3: CASSLLAGVYTQYF. DNA for the CDR3: TGTGCCAGCAGCCTGCTAGCGGGGGTGTATACGCAGTATTTT.

This chain links TRBV9 with TRBJ2-1; 12 nucleotides align to TRBD2. Germline V gene data show CDR1 as SGDLS and CDR2 as YYNGEE. The V and J ends lost 0 bases and 7 bases, in that order; junction bases with no gene match: 2. This CDR3 comprises 15 residues. For the CDR3, the DNA is TGTGCCAGCAGCGTAGTAGGGACTAGCGGGAATGAGCAGTTCTTC. Its protein is CASSVVGTSGNEQFF.

This clone was detected only a few times. This sequence joins TRBV25-1 and TRBJ2-7, with D tentatively TRBD2 (5 bases). Germline CDR1 MGHDK, CDR2 SYGVNS. The CDR3 length is 15 residues. With 3 bases removed from V and 3 bases from J, the gap between germline ends came to 15 bases. The DNA for the CDR3 is TGTGCCAGCAGTGATTTCAACCGAGGGATCTACGAGCAGTACTTC. It encodes CASSDFNRGIYEQYF.

The chain uses TRBV9 and TRBJ2-1, with TRBD2 matching over 13 bases. V lost 3 bases, J lost 2 bases, and 8 bases stayed unmatched. This CDR3 is 18 amino acids long. Per germline, CDR1 SGDLS and CDR2 YYNGEE. The CDR3, as DNA: TGTGCCAGCAGCGCCCGGACTAGCGGGGGCCTTACCTACAATGAGCAGTTCTTC. It codes for CASSARTSGGLTYNEQFF.

This clone was observed once. The V call is TRBV6-5, the J call TRBJ2-1; perhaps TRBD2 as D (6 bases). The length of the CDR3 is 15 residues. V shed 5 bases and J shed 4 bases, with 15 bases lying between them. The germline CDR1 and CDR2 sequences are MNHEY and SVGAGI. In nucleotides, the CDR3 is TGTGCCAGCAGTCATAGCGGAAACTATTACAATGAGCAGTTCTTC. Its translation: CASSHSGNYYNEQFF.

The chain has TRBV5-6 and TRBJ2-7, with 8 bases identical to TRBD1. Trimming at V came to 4 bases and at J to 5 bases, leaving 2 bases not matched to a gene. Germline CDR1 and CDR2: SGHDT and YYEEEE. This CDR3 is 12 amino acids long. The CDR3 nucleotides read TGTGCCAGCAGCCTGACAGGGGACGAGCAGTACTTC. This gives the protein CASSLTGDEQYF.

This clone has just one count. The chain carries TRBV19 and TRBJ1-5; D gene ambiguous. This CDR3 is built from 16 residues. Trimming removed 7 bases at V and 7 bases at J, with 23 bases between. From germline, CDR1 is LNHDA and CDR2 SQIVND (reference sequence). The CDR3: CASNKVGQSRRQPQHF. Here the CDR3 DNA reads TGTGCCAGTAATAAAGTGGGCCAAAGCCGTAGGCAGCCCCAGCATTTT.

This chain joins TRBV6-1 and TRBJ1-1; 7 nucleotides match TRBD1. This CDR3 has 16 residues. The germline V gene encodes CDR1 MNHNS and CDR2 SASEGT. With V trimmed by 3 bases and J by 2 bases, 9 bases remained unmatched. Here the CDR3 DNA reads TGTGCCAGCAGTGATAGTTACAGGGGAACTAACACTGAAGCTTTCTTT. This encodes CASSDSYRGTNTEAFF.

The V call is TRBV5-4, the J call TRBJ1-2; 7 bases fit TRBD1. J lost 4 bases, V lost 4 bases, and 13 bases had no gene match. Looked up from germline, CDR1 is SGHNT and CDR2 is YYREEE (reference sequence). The CDR3 is 16 amino acids. CDR3 coding DNA: TGTGCCAGCAGCCTCTCACTGAGGACAGGAATCTATGGCTACACCTTC. It yields the protein CASSLSLRTGIYGYTF. The full variable domain, its missing parts supplied by reference TRBV5-4 and TRBJ1-2, is ETGVTQSPTHLIKTRGQQVTLRCSSQSGHNTVSWYQQALGQGPQFIFQYYREEENGRGNFPPRFSGLQFPNYSSELNVNALELDDSALYLCASSLSLRTGIYGYTFGSGTRLTVV.

This chain connects TRBV20-1 to TRBJ2-7; unclear D gene. There are 9 residues in the CDR3. V shed 6 bases and J shed 3 bases, with 3 bases lying between them. Germline-derived CDR1 and CDR2 are DFQATT and SNEGSKA (reference sequence). CDR3 nucleotide sequence: TGCAGTGCCAACTACGAGCAGTACTTC. It translates to CSANYEQYF.

The rearrangement joins TRBV7-6 to TRBJ2-3, with D maybe TRBD2 (6 bases). Germline CDR1 reads SGHVS; CDR2 reads FNYEAQ. The CDR3 length is 16 residues. Trimming shortened V by 7 bases and J by 1 base, and 18 bases separated the two germline ends. Here the CDR3 reads CASTSAWASGTDTQYF. DNA of the CDR3: TGTGCCAGCACCTCGGCCTGGGCTAGCGGCACAGATACGCAGTATTTT.

The chain links TRBV6-1 to TRBJ2-7; TRBD2 aligns across 7 bases. Per the germline V gene, CDR1 is MNHNS and CDR2 is SASEGT. This CDR3 is 15 amino acids long. V was clipped by 8 bases and J by 5 bases; unmatched bases: 15. CDR3 residues: CASLKRGGLGNEQYF. Here the CDR3 DNA reads TGTGCCAGCCTCAAGCGGGGCGGACTAGGAAACGAGCAGTACTTC.

V and J are TRBV28 and TRBJ2-7, with D perhaps matching TRBD1 (6 bases). The germline CDR1 and CDR2 sequences are MDHEN and SYDVKM. The CDR3 is 16 residues long. Trimming stripped 5 bases from V and 0 bases from J, with 17 bases between. The CDR3 DNA follows: TGTGCCAGCAGTCAGCAGGGGAAGACGGGCTCCTACGAGCAGTACTTC. Translated: CASSQQGKTGSYEQYF.

This chain links TRBV11-3 with TRBJ2-7, with 7 bases aligning to TRBD2. This CDR3 has 13 amino acids. CDR1 is SGHNT, CDR2 YENEEA, per germline. V dropped 7 bases and J dropped 2; count of bases not matched to a gene: 5. The DNA of the CDR3 is TGTGCCAGCAACAGGCGGGGGACCTACGAGCAGTACTTC. Protein: CASNRRGTYEQYF.

CDR3 sequence: CSVAQAEAFF. The CDR3 DNA is TGCAGCGTTGCGCAGGCTGAAGCTTTCTTT. The chain links TRBV29-1 to TRBJ1-1; D call uncertain. From germline, CDR1 is SQVTM and CDR2 ANQGSEA. Trimming removed 4 bases at V and 6 bases at J, with 6 bases between. The CDR3 is made up of 10 amino acids.

The chain recombines TRBV7-2 with TRBJ2-1, with 10 bases lining up with TRBD2. The CDR3 totals 15 residues. J lost 8 bases, V lost 4 bases, and 8 bases had no gene match. Per germline, CDR1 SGHTA and CDR2 FQGNSA. CDR3 region: CASSSSGSRYYEQFF. DNA of the CDR3: TGTGCCAGCAGCTCTAGCGGGAGCCGATATTATGAGCAGTTCTTC.

This clone appeared a single time. The V gene is TRBV2, the J gene TRBJ2-7, with 7 positions matching TRBD1. CDR3 size: 15 residues. Germline lookup yields CDR1 SNHLY and CDR2 FYNNEI. V lost 5 bases and J lost 6; bases outside the gene matches: 13. CDR3 DNA sequence: TGTGCCAGCAGTTGGCCACTAGGGACAGTAGGCGAGCAGTACTTC. It specifies CASSWPLGTVGEQYF.

The V call is TRBV7-9, the J call TRBJ1-5, with a weak D call TRBD1 (5 bases). The germline V and J ends were trimmed by 2 bases and 9 bases, with 14 bases remaining between them. Looked up from germline, CDR1 is SEHNR and CDR2 is FQNEAQ (reference sequence). This CDR3 contains 14 residues. CDR3 in amino acids: CASSLQGERGPQHF. The DNA for the CDR3 is TGTGCCAGCAGCTTACAGGGTGAACGCGGGCCCCAGCATTTT.

The rearrangement links TRBV9 to TRBJ2-3; D is uncertain. This CDR3 has 14 amino acids. Germline CDR1 and CDR2: SGDLS and YYNGEE. V lost 0 bases and J lost 1, with 6 bases in between. CDR3 protein: CASSVGLGTDTQYF. The CDR3 nucleotides read TGTGCCAGCAGCGTAGGGCTAGGCACAGATACGCAGTATTTT.

The genes are TRBV7-8 and TRBJ2-5; 7 bases map to TRBD2. Trimming took 4 bases from V and 5 from J; bases not matched to a gene: 4. The length of the CDR3 is 13 residues. The germline V gene encodes CDR1 SGHVS and CDR2 FQNEAQ. CDR3 amino acids: CASSSGGRETQYF. The CDR3 DNA sequence: TGTGCCAGCAGCTCGGGGGGAAGGGAGACCCAGTACTTC.

The chain recombines TRBV5-1 with TRBJ2-3; D is perhaps TRBD2 (6 bases). The CDR3 runs to 15 residues. Trimming stripped 0 bases from V and 3 bases from J, with 11 bases between. Germline V gene sequence: CDR1 SGHRS, CDR2 YFSETQ. CDR3 sequence reads: CASSLAGTLTDTQYF. CDR3 in DNA: TGCGCCAGCAGCTTGGCCGGGACTCTAACAGATACGCAGTATTTT.

V usage is TRBV7-3 and J usage is TRBJ2-2; 10 positions agree with TRBD2. Germline V gives CDR1 SGHTA, CDR2 FQGTGA. Trimming at V came to 1 base and at J to 0 bases, leaving 5 bases not matched to a gene. This CDR3 region has 18 residues. CDR3 DNA sequence: TGTGCCAGCAGCTTAATTCTAGCGGGGGCCACGAACACCGGGGAGCTGTTTTTT. Translated, it gives CASSLILAGATNTGELFF. The full variable domain, in which reference TRBV7-3 and TRBJ2-2 provide the parts outside the CDR3, is GAGVSQTPSNKVTEKGKYVELRCDPISGHTALYWYRQSLGQGPEFLIYFQGTGAADDSGLPNDRFFAVRPEGSVSTLKIQRTERGDSAVYLCASSLILAGATNTGELFFGEGSRLTVL.

This clone was seen just once. The CDR3 DNA reads as TGCGCCAGCAGCCTTCAGTCTAGCGGGAGGGCCTACAGCACAGATACGCAGTATTTT. Its translation: CASSLQSSGRAYSTDTQYF. The J gene is TRBJ2-3, the V gene TRBV5-1; 12 bases agree with TRBD2. This CDR3 region has 19 residues. Per germline, CDR1 SGHRS and CDR2 YFSETQ. The V segment lost 4 bases and the J segment 0 bases; nucleotides outside the gene matches: 12. Using reference TRBV5-1 and TRBJ2-3 for the parts outside the CDR3, the full variable domain is KAGVTQTPRYLIKTRGQQVTLSCSPISGHRSVSWYQQTPGQGLQFLFEYFSETQRNKGNFPGRFSGRQFSNSRSEMNVSTLELGDSALYLCASSLQSSGRAYSTDTQYFGPGTRLTVL.

The chain joins TRBV7-9 to TRBJ2-5, with 7 bases lining up with TRBD2. Unmatched junction bases numbered 5, after V lost 3 bases and J lost 1 base. The CDR3 is 15 amino acids. Germline V gene data show CDR1 as SEHNR and CDR2 as FQNEAQ (reference sequence). The CDR3 DNA sequence: TGTGCCAGCAGCTTGTCAGCGGGGACCCAAGAGACCCAGTACTTC. Translation gives CASSLSAGTQETQYF. Combining the CDR3 with reference TRBV7-9 and TRBJ2-5 gives the whole variable domain DTGVSQNPRHKITKRGQNVTFRCDPISEHNRLYWYRQTLGQGPEFLTYFQNEAQLEKSRLLSDRFSAERPKGSFSTLEIQRTEQGDSAMYLCASSLSAGTQETQYFGPGTRLLVL.

The V gene is TRBV6-1, the J gene TRBJ2-2; maybe TRBD1 (5 bases). The CDR3 sequence is 15 residues long. V lost 6 bases and J lost 2, with 13 bases in between. CDR1 and CDR2 from the germline V gene are MNHNS and SASEGT. The DNA of the CDR3 is TGTGCCAGCAGCCCAGACAGACCAAACACCGGGGAGCTGTTTTTT. It specifies CASSPDRPNTGELFF.